Described below is a single TCR beta chain sequence and its context. An end of the junction does not agree with germline; a read error may underlie this. This entry comes from a study of OX40 agonist ivuxolimab in advanced cancers. Study overall: Ivuxolimab, which is an agonistic anti-OX40 (CD134) antibody, was administered to the patients. The study enrolled dose-escalation patients with hepatocellular carcinoma, melanoma, renal cell or head and neck cancer.

Libraries were prepared by immunoSEQ multiplex PCR; TCRdb keeps only in-frame clonotypes and omits some of them. This sample has approximately 17,000 clones, with about four fifths found just once. CDR1 and CDR2 (germline): DFQATT, SNEGSKA (reference sequence). The CDR3 spans 10 residues. Autoimmune disease history or systemic immunosuppression was exclusionary. The chain links TRBV20-1 to TRBJ2-4; tentative D call: TRBD1 (6 bases). This clonotype was sampled from an adult with an advanced solid tumor such as melanoma, head and neck, liver or kidney cancer. The material was CD4+ or CD8+ T cells sorted from blood, obtained in a trial of the OX40 agonist ivuxolimab. Here the CDR3 DNA reads TGCAGTGCTGCTTACGGACAGCCTGTCTTC. Its translation is CSAAYGQPVF.